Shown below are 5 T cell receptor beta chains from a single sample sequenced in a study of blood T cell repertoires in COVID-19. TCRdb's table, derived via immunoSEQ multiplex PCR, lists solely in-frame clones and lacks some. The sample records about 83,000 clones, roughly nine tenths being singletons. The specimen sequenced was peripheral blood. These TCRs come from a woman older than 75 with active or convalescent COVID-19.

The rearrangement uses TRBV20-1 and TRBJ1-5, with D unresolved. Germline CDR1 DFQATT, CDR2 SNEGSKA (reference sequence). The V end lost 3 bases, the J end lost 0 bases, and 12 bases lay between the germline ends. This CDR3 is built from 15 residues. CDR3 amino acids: CSASFGLLSNQPQHF. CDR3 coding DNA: TGCAGTGCTAGTTTTGGACTTCTTAGCAATCAGCCCCAGCATTTT.

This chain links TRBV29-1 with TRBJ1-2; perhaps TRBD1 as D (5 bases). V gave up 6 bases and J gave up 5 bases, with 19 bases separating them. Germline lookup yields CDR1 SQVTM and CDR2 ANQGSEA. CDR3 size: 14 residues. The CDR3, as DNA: TGCAGCGTCCCCCAGTTTCAGGGAGGGTATGGCTACACCTTC. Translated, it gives CSVPQFQGGYGYTF. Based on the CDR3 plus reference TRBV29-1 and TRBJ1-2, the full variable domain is SAVISQKPSRDICQRGTSLTIQCQVDSQVTMMFWYRQQPGQSLTLIATANQGSEATYESGFVIDKFPISRPNLTFSTLTVSNMSPEDSSIYLCSVPQFQGGYGYTFGSGTRLTVV.

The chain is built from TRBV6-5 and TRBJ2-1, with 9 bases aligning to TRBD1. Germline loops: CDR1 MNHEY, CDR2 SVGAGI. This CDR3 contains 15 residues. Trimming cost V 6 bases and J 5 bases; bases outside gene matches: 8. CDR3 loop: CASRDRGGGNNEQFF. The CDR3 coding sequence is TGTGCCAGCAGGGACAGGGGAGGGGGTAACAATGAGCAGTTCTTC.

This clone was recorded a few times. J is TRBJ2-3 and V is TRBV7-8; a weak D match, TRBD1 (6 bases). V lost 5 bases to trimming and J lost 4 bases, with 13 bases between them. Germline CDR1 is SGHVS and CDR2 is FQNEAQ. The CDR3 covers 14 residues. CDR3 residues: CASSPRAGADTQYF. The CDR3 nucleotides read TGTGCCAGCAGCCCTCGGGCAGGGGCAGATACGCAGTATTTT. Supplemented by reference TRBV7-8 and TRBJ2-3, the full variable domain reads GAGVSQSPRYKVAKRGQDVALRCDPISGHVSLFWYQQALGQGPEFLTYFQNEAQLDKSGLPSDRFFAERPEGSVSTLKIQRTQQEDSAVYLCASSPRAGADTQYFGPGTRLTVL.

The CDR3 loop is CASSLVQGLAYNEQFF. CDR3 coding DNA: TGTGCCAGCAGCTTGGTACAGGGACTAGCCTACAATGAGCAGTTCTTC. This rearrangement joins TRBV5-5 to TRBJ2-1, with 8 nucleotides matching TRBD2. The CDR3 extends over 16 amino acids. Trimming at V came to 0 bases and at J to 2 bases, leaving 4 bases not matched to a gene. Germline values: CDR1 SGHKS, CDR2 YYEKEE (reference sequence). Full variable domain (remainder filled in from reference TRBV5-5 and TRBJ2-1): DAGVTQSPTHLIKTRGQQVTLRCSPISGHKSVSWYQQVLGQGPQFIFQYYEKEERGRGNFPDRFSARQFPNYSSELNVNALLLGDSALYLCASSLVQGLAYNEQFFGPGTRLTVL.